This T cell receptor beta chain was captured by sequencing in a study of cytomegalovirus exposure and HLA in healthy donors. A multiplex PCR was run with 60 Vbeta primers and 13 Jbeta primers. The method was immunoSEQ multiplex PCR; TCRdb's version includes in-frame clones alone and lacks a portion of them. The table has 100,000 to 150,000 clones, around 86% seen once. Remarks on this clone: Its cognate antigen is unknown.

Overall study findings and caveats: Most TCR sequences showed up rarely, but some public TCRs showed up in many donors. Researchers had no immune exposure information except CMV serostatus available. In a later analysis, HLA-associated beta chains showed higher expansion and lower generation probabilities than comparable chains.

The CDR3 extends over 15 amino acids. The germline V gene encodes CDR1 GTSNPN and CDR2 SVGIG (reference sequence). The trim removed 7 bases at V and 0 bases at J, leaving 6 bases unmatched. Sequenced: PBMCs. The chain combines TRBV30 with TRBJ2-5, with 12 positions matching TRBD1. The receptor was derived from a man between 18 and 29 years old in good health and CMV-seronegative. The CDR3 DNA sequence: TGTGCCTACTCCGGGACAGGGGGCCACCAAGAGACCCAGTACTTC. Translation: CAYSGTGGHQETQYF.